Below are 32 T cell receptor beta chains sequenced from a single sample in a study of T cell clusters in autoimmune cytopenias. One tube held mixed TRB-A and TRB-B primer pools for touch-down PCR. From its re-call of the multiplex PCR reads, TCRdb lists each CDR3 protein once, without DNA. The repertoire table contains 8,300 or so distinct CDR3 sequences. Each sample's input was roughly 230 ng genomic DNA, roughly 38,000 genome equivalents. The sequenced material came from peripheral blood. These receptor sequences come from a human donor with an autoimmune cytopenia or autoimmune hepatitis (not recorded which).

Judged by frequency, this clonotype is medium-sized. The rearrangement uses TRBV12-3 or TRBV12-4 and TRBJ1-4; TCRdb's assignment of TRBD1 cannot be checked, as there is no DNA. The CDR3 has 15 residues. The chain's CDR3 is CASSYQGQGYEKLFF.

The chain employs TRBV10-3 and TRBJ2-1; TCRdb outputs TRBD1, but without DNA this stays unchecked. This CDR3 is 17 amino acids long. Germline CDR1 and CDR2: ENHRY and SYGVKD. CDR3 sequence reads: CAISESIGQGAYNEQFF.

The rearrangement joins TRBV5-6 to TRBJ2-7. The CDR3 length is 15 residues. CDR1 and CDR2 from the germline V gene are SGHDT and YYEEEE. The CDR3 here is CASSLVPTPTYEQYF.

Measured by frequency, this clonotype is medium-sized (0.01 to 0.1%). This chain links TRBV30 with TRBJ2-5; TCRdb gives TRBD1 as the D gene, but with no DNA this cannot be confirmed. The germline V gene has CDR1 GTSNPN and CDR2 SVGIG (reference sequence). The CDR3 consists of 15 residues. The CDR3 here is CAWRAGRGRQETQYF.

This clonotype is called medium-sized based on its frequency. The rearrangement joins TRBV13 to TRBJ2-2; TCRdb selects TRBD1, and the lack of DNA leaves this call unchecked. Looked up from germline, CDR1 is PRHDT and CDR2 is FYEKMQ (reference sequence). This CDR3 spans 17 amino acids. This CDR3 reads CASSLDLQGAGTGELFF. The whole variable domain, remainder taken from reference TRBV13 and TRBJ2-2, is AAGVIQSPRHLIKEKRETATLKCYPIPRHDTVYWYQQGPGQDPQFLISFYEKMQSDKGSIPDRFSAQQFSDYHSELNMSSLELGDSALYFCASSLDLQGAGTGELFFGEGSRLTVL.

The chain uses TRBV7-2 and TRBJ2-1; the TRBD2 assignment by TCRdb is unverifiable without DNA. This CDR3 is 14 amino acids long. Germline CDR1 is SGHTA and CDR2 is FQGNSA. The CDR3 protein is CASTLTSGEEEQFF.

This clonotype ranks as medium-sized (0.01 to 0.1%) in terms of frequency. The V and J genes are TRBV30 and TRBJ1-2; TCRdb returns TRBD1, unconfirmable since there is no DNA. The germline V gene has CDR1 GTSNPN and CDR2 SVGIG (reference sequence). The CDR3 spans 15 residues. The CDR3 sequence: CAWSWDDPYYYGYTF.

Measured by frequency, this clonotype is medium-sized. The CDR3 region is CASSRTGTATQETQYF. V gene TRBV27 combines with J gene TRBJ2-5; TCRdb's D gene call, TRBD1, goes unchecked for lack of DNA. The germline CDR1 and CDR2 sequences are MNHEY and SMNVEV (reference sequence). This CDR3 is built from 16 residues.

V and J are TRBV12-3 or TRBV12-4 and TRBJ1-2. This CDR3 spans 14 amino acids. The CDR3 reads CASSLGTATYGYTF.

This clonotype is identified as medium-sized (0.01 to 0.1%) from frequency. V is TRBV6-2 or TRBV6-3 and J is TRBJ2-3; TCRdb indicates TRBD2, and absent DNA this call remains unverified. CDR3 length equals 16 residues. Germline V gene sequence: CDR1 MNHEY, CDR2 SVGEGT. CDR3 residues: CASSYRSAGSSDTQYF.

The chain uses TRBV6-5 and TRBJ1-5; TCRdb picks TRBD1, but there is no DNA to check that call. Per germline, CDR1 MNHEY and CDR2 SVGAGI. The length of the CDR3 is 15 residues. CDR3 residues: CASNRGGGGNQPQHF.

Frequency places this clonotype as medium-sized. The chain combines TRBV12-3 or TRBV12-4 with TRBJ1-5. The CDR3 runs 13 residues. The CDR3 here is CASSLIPNQPQHF.

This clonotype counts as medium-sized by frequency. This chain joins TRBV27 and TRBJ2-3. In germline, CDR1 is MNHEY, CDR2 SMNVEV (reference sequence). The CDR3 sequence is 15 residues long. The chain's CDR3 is CASSSPTSSTDTQYF.

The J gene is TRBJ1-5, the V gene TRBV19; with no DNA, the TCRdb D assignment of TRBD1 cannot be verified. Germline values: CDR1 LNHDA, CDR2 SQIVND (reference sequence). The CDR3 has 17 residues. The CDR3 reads CASTPGQGGFGNQPQHF.

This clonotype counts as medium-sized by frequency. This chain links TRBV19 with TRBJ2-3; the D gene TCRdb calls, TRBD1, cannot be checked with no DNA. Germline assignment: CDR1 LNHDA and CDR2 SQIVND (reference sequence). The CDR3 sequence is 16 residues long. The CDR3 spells CASRGTGQGGSGTQYF.

CDR3: CATSSRSPGELFF. The genes are TRBV24-1 and TRBJ2-2. The germline CDR1 and CDR2 sequences are KGHDR and SFDVKD. The CDR3 covers 13 residues.

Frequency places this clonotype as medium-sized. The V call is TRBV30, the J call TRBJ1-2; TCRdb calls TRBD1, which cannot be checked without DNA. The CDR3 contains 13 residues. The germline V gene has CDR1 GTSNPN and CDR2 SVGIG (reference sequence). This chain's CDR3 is CAWTWGGGYGYTF.

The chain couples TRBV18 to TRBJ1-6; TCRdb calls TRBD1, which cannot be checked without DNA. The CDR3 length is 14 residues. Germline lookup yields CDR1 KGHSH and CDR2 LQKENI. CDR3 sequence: CASSPDRVNSPLHF.

CDR3 region: CASVPGQGFYGYTF. The gene calls are TRBV25-1 and TRBJ1-2; absent DNA, TCRdb's TRBD1 call cannot be checked. The length of the CDR3 is 14 residues. CDR1 is MGHDK and CDR2 is SYGVNS in the germline V gene.

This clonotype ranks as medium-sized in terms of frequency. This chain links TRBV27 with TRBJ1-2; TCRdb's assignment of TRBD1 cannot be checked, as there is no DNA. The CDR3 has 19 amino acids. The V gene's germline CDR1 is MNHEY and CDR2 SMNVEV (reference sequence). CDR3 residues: CASSLSFRGQGRSDYGYTF.

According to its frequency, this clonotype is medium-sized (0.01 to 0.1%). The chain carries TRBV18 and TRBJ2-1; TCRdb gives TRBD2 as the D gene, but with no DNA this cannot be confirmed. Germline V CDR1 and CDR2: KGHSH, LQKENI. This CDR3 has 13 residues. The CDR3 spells CASSAGLSNEQFF.

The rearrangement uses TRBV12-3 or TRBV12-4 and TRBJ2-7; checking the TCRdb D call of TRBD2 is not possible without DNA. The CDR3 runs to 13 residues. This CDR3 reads CASSFSAQSEQYF.

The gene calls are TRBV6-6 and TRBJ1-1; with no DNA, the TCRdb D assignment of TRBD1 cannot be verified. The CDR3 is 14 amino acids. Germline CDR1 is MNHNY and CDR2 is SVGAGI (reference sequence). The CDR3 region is CASSYSNRGTEAFF.

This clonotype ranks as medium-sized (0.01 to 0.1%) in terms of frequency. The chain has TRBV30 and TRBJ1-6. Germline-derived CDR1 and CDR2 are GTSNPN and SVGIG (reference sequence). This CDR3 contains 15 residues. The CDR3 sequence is CAWSVLTGRVSPLHF.

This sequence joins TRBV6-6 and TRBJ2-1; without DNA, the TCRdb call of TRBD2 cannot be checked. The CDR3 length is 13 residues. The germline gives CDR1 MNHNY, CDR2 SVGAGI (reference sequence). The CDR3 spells CASSYSTLQQQFF.

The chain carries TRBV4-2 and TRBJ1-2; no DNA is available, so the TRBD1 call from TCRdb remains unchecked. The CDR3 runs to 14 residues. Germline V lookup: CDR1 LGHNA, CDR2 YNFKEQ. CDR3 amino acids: CASSQEGRGVGYTF.

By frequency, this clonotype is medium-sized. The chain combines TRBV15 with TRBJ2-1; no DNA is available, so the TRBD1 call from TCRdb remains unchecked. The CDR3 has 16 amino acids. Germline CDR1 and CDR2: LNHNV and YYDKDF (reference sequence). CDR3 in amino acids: CATSRSRDQSYNEQFF. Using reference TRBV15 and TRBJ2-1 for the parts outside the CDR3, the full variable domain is DAMVIQNPRYQVTQFGKPVTLSCSQTLNHNVMYWYQQKSSQAPKLLFHYYDKDFNNEADTPDNFQSRRPNTSFCFLDIRSPGLGDTAMYLCATSRSRDQSYNEQFFGPGTRLTVL.

CDR3 loop: CASSFGLHTDTQYF. V is TRBV27 and J is TRBJ2-3; lacking DNA, the TRBD2 call made by TCRdb goes unchecked. This CDR3 has 14 amino acids. Germline CDR1 reads MNHEY; CDR2 reads SMNVEV (reference sequence).

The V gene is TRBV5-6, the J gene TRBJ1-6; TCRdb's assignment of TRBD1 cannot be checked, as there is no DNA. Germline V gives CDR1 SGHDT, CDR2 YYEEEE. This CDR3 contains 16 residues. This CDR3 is CASSLGSGAYNSPLHF.

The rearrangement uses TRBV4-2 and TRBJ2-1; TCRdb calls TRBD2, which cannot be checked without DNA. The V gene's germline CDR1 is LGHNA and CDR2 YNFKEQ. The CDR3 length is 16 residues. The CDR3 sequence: CASSQEAGTSDNEQFF.

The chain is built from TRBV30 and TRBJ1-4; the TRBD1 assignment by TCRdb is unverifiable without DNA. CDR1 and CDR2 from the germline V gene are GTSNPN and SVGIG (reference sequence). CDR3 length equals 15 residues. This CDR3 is CAYSLRGYRSEKLFF.

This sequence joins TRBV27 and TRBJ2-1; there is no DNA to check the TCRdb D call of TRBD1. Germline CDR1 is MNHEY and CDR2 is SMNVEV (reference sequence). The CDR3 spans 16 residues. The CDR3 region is CASSADRGLSYNEQFF.